A selection of T cell receptor beta chains follows, all from one sample in a study of T-cell reconstitution after alpha-beta-depleted transplantation in children. TCRdb independently ran MiXCR on the PCR reads; one entry per CDR3 protein. The sample contains some 830,000 distinct CDR3 sequences, 15% to 20% of which appear only once. Sequenced material: PBMCs, mostly from graft donor cells, taken 360 days after TCRalphabeta/CD19-depleted stem cell transplant. These receptor sequences come from a male patient under 18 who had a stem cell transplant for acute lymphoblastic leukemia, so the T cells may come from the graft donor. CDR3s include the opening cysteine and the closing phenylalanine or tryptophan. A D gene is named only where the DNA matches it firmly. Size is stated for part of the rows, as once, few or many counts, or as a class when the clone is expanded.

CDR3 DNA	CDR3 protein	D gene	V gene	J gene	clone size
TGTGCCAGCAGCTTAACCCGGGACAGGGGGCAGAACGAGCAGTACTTC	CASSLTRDRGQNEQYF	TRBD1	TRBV7-9	TRBJ2-7	NA
TGCGCCAGCAGCTTCGGCCAGTTTAGCACAGATACGCAGTATTTT	CASSFGQFSTDTQYF	NA	TRBV5-1	TRBJ2-3	many
TGTGCCAGCAGCGTCGACCTAGCGGGGGCCTACGAGCAGTACTTC	CASSVDLAGAYEQYF	TRBD2	TRBV9	TRBJ2-7	NA
TGCGCCAGCAGTCAAAGCAGAAACATTCAGTACTTC	CASSQSRNIQYF	NA	TRBV23-1	TRBJ2-4	NA
TGTGCCATCAGTGGGCCAGAAGGGAACTATGGCTACACCTTC	CAISGPEGNYGYTF	NA	TRBV10-3	TRBJ1-2	many
TGTGCCAGCAGTTGGTGGACAGGGGGAGACGAGCAGTACTTC	CASSWWTGGDEQYF	TRBD1	TRBV25-1	TRBJ2-7	NA
TGTGCCAGCAGTTCCCACAGGGGGAGAAAATTAGCGGGAGATCAAGAGACCCAGTACTTC	CASSSHRGRKLAGDQETQYF	NA	TRBV28	TRBJ2-5	NA
TGTGCCAGTAGCGAAAGCGGGGACTCCTACAATGAGCAGTTCTTC	CASSESGDSYNEQFF	TRBD2	TRBV19	TRBJ2-1	NA
TGTGCCAGCAGCCCAGACCCGGGACCACCTACGTCCTACGAGCAGTACTTC	CASSPDPGPPTSYEQYF	NA	TRBV3-1	TRBJ2-7	NA
TGTGCCAGCAGCTGGCCCACTCAGGACCCCCACAATGAGCAGTTCTTC	CASSWPTQDPHNEQFF	NA	TRBV11-2	TRBJ2-1	NA
TGTGCCAGCAGTCCGGACTTCCCTGCGGGGGAGCAGTACTTC	CASSPDFPAGEQYF	NA	TRBV3-1	TRBJ2-7	few
TGCGCCAGCAGCTTGGACGATCCCCCCTACGAGCAGTACTTC	CASSLDDPPYEQYF	NA	TRBV5-1	TRBJ2-7	NA
TGTGCCAGCAAAACCCCTCCCGAGGATGGCTACACCTTC	CASKTPPEDGYTF	NA	TRBV27	TRBJ1-2	few
TGTGCCAGCAGCCTCTCCGAGCGGGCACTACTCCATGAGCAGTTCTTC	CASSLSERALLHEQFF	NA	TRBV3-1	TRBJ2-1	few
TGTGCCAGCAGGGCGGACGGAGGTCCTTCCTACGAGCAGTACTTC	CASRADGGPSYEQYF	NA	TRBV12-3/TRBV12-4	TRBJ2-7	NA
TGCGCCAGCAGCTTGACCTCGGCTGTCTTTGGCACTGAAGCTTTCTTT	CASSLTSAVFGTEAFF	NA	TRBV5-1	TRBJ1-1	NA
TGCGCCAGCGGATTGGGACCGAATGAAAAACTGTTTTTT	CASGLGPNEKLFF	NA	TRBV5-1	TRBJ1-4	few
TGTGCCACCAGTGCTACGGGAGGAACAACCGGGGAGCTGTTTTTT	CATSATGGTTGELFF	TRBD2	TRBV24-1	TRBJ2-2	NA
TGTGCCAGCAGTTATGACAGAGACTATGGCTACACCTTC	CASSYDRDYGYTF	NA	TRBV12-3/TRBV12-4	TRBJ1-2	few
TGTGCCAGCAGTGACTCGTCATATGGCAGACATGAGCAGTTCTTC	CASSDSSYGRHEQFF	NA	TRBV6-4	TRBJ2-1	few
TGTGCCAGCAGCCAACGGACAGGGTCCGGGGAGACCCAGTACTTC	CASSQRTGSGETQYF	TRBD1	TRBV3-1	TRBJ2-5	NA
TGTGCCACCAGCAAAGAGACCTATGGCTACACCTTC	CATSKETYGYTF	NA	TRBV15	TRBJ1-2	NA
TGTGCCAGCAGCCAAGAGGAGGGAACGTCAGGACAGGGAGCTAACGCGGGCTCCTACAATGAGCAGTTCTTC	CASSQEEGTSGQGANAGSYNEQFF	TRBD1	TRBV14	TRBJ2-1	NA
TGCGCCAGCAGCCAAGGAGTATTCAACAAAGGTGCTGGGGCCAACGTCCTGACTTTC	CASSQGVFNKGAGANVLTF	NA	TRBV4-1	TRBJ2-6	NA
TGTGCCAGCAGTGACTCGAGAGGGGGTGATGGCTACACCTTC	CASSDSRGGDGYTF	NA	TRBV6-4	TRBJ1-2	NA
TGTGCCACCAGCGGGCATAGCACAGATACGCAGTATTTT	CATSGHSTDTQYF	NA	TRBV24-1	TRBJ2-3	few
TGCGCCAGCAGCTTGTGGGCGAACACTGAAGCTTTCTTT	CASSLWANTEAFF	NA	TRBV5-1	TRBJ1-1	NA
TGTGCCAGCAGTTTAAAGGGGGCGCGGGTCACTAATGAAAAACTGTTTTTT	CASSLKGARVTNEKLFF	TRBD1	TRBV12-3/TRBV12-4	TRBJ1-4	few
TGCAGTGCTAGAGACCGGAGCGGGAGGGTCGATGAGCAGTTCTTC	CSARDRSGRVDEQFF	TRBD2	TRBV20-1	TRBJ2-1	many
TGTGCCAGCAGCGTAGCTTGGGACGGTAACTATGGCTACACCTTC	CASSVAWDGNYGYTF	NA	TRBV9	TRBJ1-2	NA
TGTGCCAGCAACGGACAGTTGAACACTGAAGCTTTCTTT	CASNGQLNTEAFF	NA	TRBV7-9	TRBJ1-1	few
TGTGCCAGCAGCTTGGATGGGAGGGCCCCCATGGATACGCAGTATTTT	CASSLDGRAPMDTQYF	TRBD2	TRBV7-2	TRBJ2-3	once
TGTGCCAGCAGCCCCTGGCCTGGGGATACGCAGTATTTT	CASSPWPGDTQYF	NA	TRBV9	TRBJ2-3	many
TGTGCCAGCAGCGTCTCGTTGCGGGGCACAGATACGCAGTATTTT	CASSVSLRGTDTQYF	NA	TRBV9	TRBJ2-3	NA
TGCAGCGTTGAAGAGCTTTTCACAGGGGGCGCAAGCCCCTATGGCTACACCTTC	CSVEELFTGGASPYGYTF	TRBD1	TRBV29-1	TRBJ1-2	few
TGCGCCAGCAGCTTGGTGGCTAGTTTTGAGCAGTTCTTC	CASSLVASFEQFF	NA	TRBV5-1	TRBJ2-1	few
TGTGCTAGTGGTTTGGTAGGTTTTAGTAAACCCACCTACGAGCAGTACTTC	CASGLVGFSKPTYEQYF	NA	TRBV12-5	TRBJ2-7	few
TGCGCCAGCCGCCTCACTAGCGGTACCTACAATGAGCAGTTCTTC	CASRLTSGTYNEQFF	TRBD2	TRBV5-1	TRBJ2-1	few
TGCGCCAGCAGCTTGGCAGGACATTACAATGAGCAGTTCTTC	CASSLAGHYNEQFF	NA	TRBV5-1	TRBJ2-1	many
TGTGCCAGCAGTAGGGGACAGCGGAGCTCCTATAATTCACCCCTCCACTTT	CASSRGQRSSYNSPLHF	TRBD1	TRBV6-1	TRBJ1-6	few
TGCAGTGCTAGGGCGGGAGTCCCCTACAATGAGCAGTTCTTC	CSARAGVPYNEQFF	TRBD2	TRBV20-1	TRBJ2-1	few
TGTGCCAGCAGTCCCCACTCTGGTGGCGATGAGCAGTTCTTC	CASSPHSGGDEQFF	NA	TRBV27	TRBJ2-1	NA
TGCATACCTTCAGGAGAAGGAGAAGATACGCAGTATTTT	CIPSGEGEDTQYF	NA	TRBV20-1	TRBJ2-3	NA
TGTGCCAGCAGTTTAGTGCTCAGGACTCCACCTTCTGACGAGCAGTACTTC	CASSLVLRTPPSDEQYF	NA	TRBV12-3/TRBV12-4	TRBJ2-7	many
TGCGCCACCAGTACGGGACAGGGGGCAAGAGGAGTTCAAGAGACCCAGTACTTC	CATSTGQGARGVQETQYF	TRBD1	TRBV5-1	TRBJ2-5	few
TGTGCCAGCACTCGCAGGGCTTTCTACGAGCAGTACTTC	CASTRRAFYEQYF	NA	TRBV12-3/TRBV12-4	TRBJ2-7	few